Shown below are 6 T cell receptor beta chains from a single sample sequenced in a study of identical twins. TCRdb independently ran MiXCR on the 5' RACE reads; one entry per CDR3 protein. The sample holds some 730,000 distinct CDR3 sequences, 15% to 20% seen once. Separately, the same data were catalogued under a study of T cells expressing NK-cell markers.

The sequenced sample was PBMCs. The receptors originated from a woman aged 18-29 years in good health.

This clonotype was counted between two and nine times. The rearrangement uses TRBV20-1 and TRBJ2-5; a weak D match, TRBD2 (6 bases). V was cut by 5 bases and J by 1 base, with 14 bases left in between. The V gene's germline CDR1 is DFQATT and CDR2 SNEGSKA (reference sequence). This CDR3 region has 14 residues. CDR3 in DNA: TGCAGTGCTTTGGGACTGGGACCCCAAGAGACCCAGTACTTC. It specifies CSALGLGPQETQYF.

This CDR3 is CASSFRQGINIQYF. DNA of the CDR3: TGTGCCAGCAGCTTTAGGCAGGGTATAAACATTCAGTACTTC. This chain joins TRBV5-8 and TRBJ2-4; a possible D gene is TRBD1 (5 bases). The V gene's germline CDR1 is SGHTS and CDR2 YDEGEE. V lost 2 bases, J lost 6 bases, and 12 bases lay in between. The CDR3 length is 14 residues.

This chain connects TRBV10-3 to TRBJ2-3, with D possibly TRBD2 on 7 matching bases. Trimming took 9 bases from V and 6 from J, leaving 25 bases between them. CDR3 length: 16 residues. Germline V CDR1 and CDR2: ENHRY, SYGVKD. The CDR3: CAISPGGLAQLDTQYF. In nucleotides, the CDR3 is TGTGCCATTTCACCCGGGGGGCTAGCGCAACTGGATACGCAGTATTTT.

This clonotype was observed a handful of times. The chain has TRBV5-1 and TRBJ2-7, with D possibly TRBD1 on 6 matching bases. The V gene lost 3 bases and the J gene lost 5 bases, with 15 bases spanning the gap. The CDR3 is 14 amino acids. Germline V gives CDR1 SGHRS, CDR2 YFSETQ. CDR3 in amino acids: CASSSGQPWHEQYF. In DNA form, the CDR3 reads TGCGCCAGCAGCTCCGGACAGCCCTGGCACGAGCAGTACTTC.

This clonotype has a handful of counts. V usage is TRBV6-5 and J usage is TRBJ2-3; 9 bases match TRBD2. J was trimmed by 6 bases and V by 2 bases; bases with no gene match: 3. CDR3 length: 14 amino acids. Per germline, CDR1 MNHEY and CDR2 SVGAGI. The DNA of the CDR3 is TGTGCCAGCAGTTACATAGCGGGAGTGGATACGCAGTATTTT. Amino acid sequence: CASSYIAGVDTQYF.

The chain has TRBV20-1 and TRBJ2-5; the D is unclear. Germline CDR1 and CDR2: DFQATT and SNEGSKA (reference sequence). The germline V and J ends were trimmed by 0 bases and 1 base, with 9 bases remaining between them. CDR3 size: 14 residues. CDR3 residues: CSARDVQIQETQYF. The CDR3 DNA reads TGCAGTGCTAGAGATGTACAAATCCAAGAGACCCAGTACTTC.